The 32 T cell receptor beta chains listed next were all sequenced from one sample in a study of blood T cell repertoires in COVID-19. TCRdb keeps only in-frame clones here, not all; method: immunoSEQ multiplex PCR. The sample holds 250,000 to 300,000 clones, 80% to 90% seen once. Sequencing input: peripheral blood. These receptors were taken from a man aged 25-40 years with active or convalescent COVID-19.

Concerning this clone itself: Other DNA sequences within the sample encode an identical CDR3. V gene TRBV5-1 combines with J gene TRBJ1-1; unclear D gene. V lost 0 bases, J lost 2 bases, and 5 bases lay in between. Looked up from germline, CDR1 is SGHRS and CDR2 is YFSETQ. The CDR3 is 13 residues long. The CDR3 DNA is TGCGCCAGCAGCTTGGACCTAAACACTGAAGCTTTCTTT. This gives the protein CASSLDLNTEAFF.

V gene TRBV30 combines with J gene TRBJ1-1; 7 nucleotides match TRBD1. The V gene end was trimmed by 1 base and the J gene end by 2 bases; junction bases not matched to a gene: 4. The CDR3 contains 14 residues. Germline-derived CDR1 and CDR2 are GTSNPN and SVGIG (reference sequence). Written as DNA, the CDR3 is TGTGCCTGGAGTGCGGACAGGTTTAACACTGAAGCTTTCTTT. It codes for CAWSADRFNTEAFF. Using reference TRBV30 and TRBJ1-1 for the parts outside the CDR3, the full variable domain is SQTIHQWPATLVQPVGSPLSLECTVEGTSNPNLYWYRQAAGRGLQLLFYSVGIGQISSEVPQNLSASRPQDRQFILSSKKLLLSDSGFYLCAWSADRFNTEAFFGQGTRLTVV.

V and J are TRBV2 and TRBJ1-5; TRBD1 agrees at 7 bases. CDR3 length: 14 amino acids. CDR1 SNHLY and CDR2 FYNNEI come from the germline V gene. V shed 5 bases and J 7 bases; nucleotides not matched to a gene: 8. DNA for the CDR3: TGTGCCAGCAGTCCTGGCGACAGGGACCAGCCCCAGCATTTT. It yields the protein CASSPGDRDQPQHF.

CDR3 in DNA: TGTGCCAGCAGTGAACAGGGTGTTCGTCAGCCCCAGCATTTT. It translates to CASSEQGVRQPQHF. The chain has TRBV2 and TRBJ1-5, with a possible D match to TRBD1 (5 bases). This CDR3 comprises 14 residues. The germline V gene encodes CDR1 SNHLY and CDR2 FYNNEI. V lost 2 bases and J lost 6, with 11 bases in between.

The chain is built from TRBV14 and TRBJ2-7; 8 positions agree with TRBD1. Germline CDR1 SGHDN, CDR2 FVKESK. The CDR3 totals 14 residues. Losses at the gene ends were 3 bases for V and 2 bases for J; bases not matched to a gene: 3. The CDR3 nucleotides read TGTGCCAGCAGCCAGGGACAGGTGGCCTACGAGCAGTACTTC. This translates into CASSQGQVAYEQYF.

The V gene is TRBV18, the J gene TRBJ1-6; D remains ambiguous. Germline V gives CDR1 KGHSH, CDR2 LQKENI. The CDR3 is 14 amino acids. V lost 1 base, J lost 7 bases, and 8 bases lay in between. The CDR3, as DNA: TGTGCCAGCTCACCACAAACACAGAATTCACCCCTCCACTTT. This codes for CASSPQTQNSPLHF. The full variable domain, in which reference TRBV18 and TRBJ1-6 provide the parts outside the CDR3, is NAGVMQNPRHLVRRRGQEARLRCSPMKGHSHVYWYRQLPEEGLKFMVYLQKENIIDESGMPKERFSAEFPKEGPSILRIQQVVRGDSAAYFCASSPQTQNSPLHFGNGTRLTVT.

This clone was observed a few times. The chain links TRBV2 to TRBJ1-1; tentatively, D is TRBD1 (5 bases). This CDR3 spans 13 amino acids. Trimming cost V 9 bases and J 5 bases, with 16 bases left between them. The V gene's germline CDR1 is SNHLY and CDR2 FYNNEI. CDR3 region: CARRQFQDTEAFF. The CDR3 nucleotides read TGTGCCAGAAGACAGTTTCAAGATACTGAAGCTTTCTTT.

The chain couples TRBV4-1 to TRBJ2-7, with 9 bases matching TRBD1. V gave up 3 bases and J gave up 3 bases; unmatched junction bases: 6. The CDR3 totals 15 residues. CDR1 is MGHRA, CDR2 YSYEKL, per germline. The CDR3 is CASSHPTGGGYEQYF. CDR3 in DNA: TGCGCCAGCAGCCACCCGACAGGGGGAGGCTACGAGCAGTACTTC.

J is TRBJ1-4 and V is TRBV7-8; no firm D call. This CDR3 is 15 amino acids long. The V end was cut by 2 bases, the J end by 0 bases, with 7 bases between. Germline V gene lookup returns CDR1 SGHVS and CDR2 FQNEAQ. The CDR3, as DNA: TGTGCCAGCAGCTTAATCCAGTCAACTAATGAAAAACTGTTTTTT. Its protein product is CASSLIQSTNEKLFF. Based on the CDR3 plus reference TRBV7-8 and TRBJ1-4, the full variable domain is GAGVSQSPRYKVAKRGQDVALRCDPISGHVSLFWYQQALGQGPEFLTYFQNEAQLDKSGLPSDRFFAERPEGSVSTLKIQRTQQEDSAVYLCASSLIQSTNEKLFFGSGTQLSVL.

This clone appeared once. The V gene is TRBV6-2 or TRBV6-3, the J gene TRBJ2-3, with D perhaps matching TRBD1 (6 bases). V lost 2 bases to trimming and J lost 1 base, with 10 bases between them. This CDR3 is built from 15 residues. Germline V gene lookup returns CDR1 MNHEY and CDR2 SVGEGT. As DNA, the CDR3 is TGTGCCAGCAGTTACGTGGGGGCAGGCACAGATACGCAGTATTTT. Its protein is CASSYVGAGTDTQYF.

This clone was detected only once. The chain is built from TRBV7-9 and TRBJ1-2; 9 positions agree with TRBD1. This CDR3 region has 15 residues. After removal of 5 bases from V and 5 bases from J, the junction contained 9 bases not matched to a gene. CDR1 is SEHNR and CDR2 is FQNEAQ in the germline V gene (reference sequence). The CDR3 is CASSALDRGPYGYTF. CDR3 bases: TGTGCCAGCAGCGCTCTGGACAGGGGTCCGTATGGCTACACCTTC.

CDR3 protein: CASSIDSGTDTQYF. The CDR3 region has the DNA TGCGCCAGCAGCATTGACAGCGGGACAGATACGCAGTATTTT. V is TRBV5-1 and J is TRBJ2-3; perhaps TRBD2 as D (6 bases). Germline V gene lookup returns CDR1 SGHRS and CDR2 YFSETQ. Between the trimmed V and J ends, which lost 4 bases and 3 bases, there was a span of 12 bases. There are 14 residues in the CDR3.

This rearrangement joins TRBV6-2 or TRBV6-3 to TRBJ2-3, with D perhaps TRBD1 (5 bases). The CDR3 is 15 residues long. V was cut by 1 base and J by 1 base, with 9 bases left in between. Per the germline V gene, CDR1 is MNHEY and CDR2 is SVGEGT. The CDR3 bases are TGTGCCAGCAGTTACTTCCCGACAGGCACAGATACGCAGTATTTT. It is translated as CASSYFPTGTDTQYF.

The chain joins TRBV7-2 to TRBJ2-2; D call uncertain. This CDR3 comprises 13 residues. The V end was cut by 8 bases, the J end by 3 bases, with 10 bases between. Germline-derived CDR1 and CDR2 are SGHTA and FQGNSA. The CDR3 spells CASRSRDTGELFF. The CDR3 nucleotides read TGTGCCAGCCGATCGCGTGACACCGGGGAGCTGTTTTTT.

This clone showed up just once. The rearrangement links TRBV7-2 to TRBJ1-1; a weak D match, TRBD1 (6 bases). Germline V lookup: CDR1 SGHTA, CDR2 FQGNSA. Trimming stripped 1 base from V and 6 bases from J, with 18 bases between. The CDR3 is 16 amino acids. The DNA of the CDR3 is TGTGCCAGCAGCTTAGATCGAGACAGGTTGCATGCTGAAGCTTTCTTT. Amino acids: CASSLDRDRLHAEAFF.

The genes are TRBV9 and TRBJ1-6; D gene unclear. CDR1 SGDLS and CDR2 YYNGEE come from the germline V gene. The CDR3 consists of 12 residues. Trimming left V 3 bases short and J 8 bases short, with 6 bases between. As DNA, the CDR3 is TGTGCCAGCAGCGAGTCGGATTCACCCCTCCACTTT. Translating it yields CASSESDSPLHF. Full variable domain (remainder filled in from reference TRBV9 and TRBJ1-6): DSGVTQTPKHLITATGQRVTLRCSPRSGDLSVYWYQQSLDQGLQFLIQYYNGEERAKGNILERFSAQQFPDLHSELNLSSLELGDSALYFCASSESDSPLHFGNGTRLTVT.

This chain uses TRBV9 with TRBJ2-1; 8 positions agree with TRBD2. This CDR3 spans 17 amino acids. Germline V gene lookup returns CDR1 SGDLS and CDR2 YYNGEE. J lost 6 bases, V lost 0 bases, and 11 bases had no gene match. The CDR3 loop reads CASSVVGRGGIGNEQFF. The CDR3 region has the DNA TGTGCCAGCAGCGTAGTTGGACGGGGGGGAATTGGCAATGAGCAGTTCTTC. The complete variable domain, with remaining parts taken from reference TRBV9 and TRBJ2-1, reads DSGVTQTPKHLITATGQRVTLRCSPRSGDLSVYWYQQSLDQGLQFLIQYYNGEERAKGNILERFSAQQFPDLHSELNLSSLELGDSALYFCASSVVGRGGIGNEQFFGPGTRLTVL.

V and J are TRBV11-2 and TRBJ1-4, with TRBD1 as a possible D gene (6 bases). This CDR3 is built from 14 residues. Trimming cost V 5 bases and J 5 bases, with 12 bases left between them. CDR1 and CDR2 from the germline V gene are SGHAT and FQNNGV. This CDR3 reads CASSPTGGNEKLFF. Here the CDR3 DNA reads TGTGCCAGCAGCCCGACAGGCGGAAATGAAAAACTGTTTTTT.

This rearrangement joins TRBV9 to TRBJ1-2; TRBD1 aligns across 8 bases. V was pared by 4 bases and J by 7 bases, with 3 bases of the junction left unmatched. From germline, CDR1 is SGDLS and CDR2 YYNGEE. The length of the CDR3 is 12 residues. The CDR3 region is CASSSTGGGYTF. The CDR3 DNA reads as TGTGCCAGCAGCTCCACAGGGGGTGGCTACACCTTC.

This clone was found a few times. The chain employs TRBV30 and TRBJ2-2; D is perhaps TRBD1 (5 bases). The CDR3 totals 15 residues. Trimming shortened V by 2 bases and J by 0 bases, and 10 bases separated the two germline ends. In germline, CDR1 is GTSNPN, CDR2 SVGIG (reference sequence). CDR3 DNA sequence: TGTGCCTGGAGTTTCGACAGCTCGAACACCGGGGAGCTGTTTTTT. Translation: CAWSFDSSNTGELFF.

The chain carries TRBV27 and TRBJ1-1; TRBD1 is a possible D gene (5 bases). Germline CDR1 and CDR2: MNHEY and SMNVEV (reference sequence). The V end was cut by 8 bases, the J end by 3 bases, with 13 bases between. The CDR3 sequence is 13 residues long. The CDR3: CASRLGGDTEAFF. CDR3 DNA: TGTGCCAGCCGCCTGGGGGGGGACACTGAAGCTTTCTTT.

The chain combines TRBV7-8 with TRBJ2-3; 9 bases line up with TRBD1. V shed 5 bases and J 1 base; nucleotides not matched to a gene: 10. CDR1 SGHVS and CDR2 FQNEAQ come from the germline V gene. CDR3 size: 17 residues. The CDR3 here is CASSEYTGGRGTDTQYF. CDR3 sequence (DNA): TGTGCCAGCAGCGAATACACAGGGGGCAGGGGCACAGATACGCAGTATTTT.

The rearrangement uses TRBV6-2 or TRBV6-3 and TRBJ1-6; TRBD1 matches 8 bases. V lost 6 bases and J lost 13; bases outside the gene matches: 14. Germline CDR1 is MNHEY and CDR2 is SVGEGT. The CDR3 extends over 15 amino acids. CDR3 residues: CASSRSGTGFVPLHF. The DNA of the CDR3 is TGTGCCAGCAGCCGTTCCGGGACAGGATTTGTCCCCCTCCACTTT.

V and J are TRBV6-5 and TRBJ1-1; the D gene is possibly TRBD1 (6 bases). Germline V gives CDR1 MNHEY, CDR2 SVGAGI. The germline V and J ends were trimmed by 6 bases and 4 bases, with 15 bases remaining between them. The CDR3 is 14 amino acids. CDR3 amino acids: CASSIAGVGTEAFF. DNA of the CDR3: TGTGCCAGCAGCATCGCAGGGGTAGGCACTGAAGCTTTCTTT.

The CDR3 reads CASSPAREEQYF. The CDR3 nucleotides read TGTGCCAGCTCACCGGCCCGGGAAGAGCAGTACTTC. The rearrangement links TRBV18 to TRBJ2-7; D perhaps matches TRBD2 (5 bases). CDR3 length: 12 amino acids. Trimming cost V 3 bases and J 7 bases, with 10 bases left between them. Germline V gives CDR1 KGHSH, CDR2 LQKENI.

The rearrangement links TRBV9 to TRBJ2-5; TRBD1 matches at 9 bases. Germline values: CDR1 SGDLS, CDR2 YYNGEE. The junction had 8 bases not matched to a gene; V was cut back by 0 bases and J by 5 bases. The CDR3 contains 16 residues. CDR3 DNA sequence: TGTGCCAGCAGCGTAGGGGGTGGACAGGGGTCGGAGACCCAGTACTTC. Translation: CASSVGGGQGSETQYF.

The V and J genes are TRBV29-1 and TRBJ1-6; D not certain. Per the germline V gene, CDR1 is SQVTM and CDR2 is ANQGSEA. The CDR3 is 12 residues long. The ends were cut back, 7 bases at V and 8 bases at J, with 12 bases in the middle. The CDR3 sequence is CSARLGDSPLHF. The CDR3 bases are TGCAGCGCCCGTCTCGGGGATTCACCCCTCCACTTT.

This clone was seen just once. The chain is built from TRBV9 and TRBJ2-2; D might be TRBD2 (5 bases). The germline V gene has CDR1 SGDLS and CDR2 YYNGEE. The CDR3 has 12 residues. The V end lost 3 bases, the J end lost 8 bases, and 8 bases lay between the germline ends. CDR3 loop: CASSGGAGELFF. CDR3 in DNA: TGTGCCAGCAGCGGGGGAGCGGGGGAGCTGTTTTTT.

The chain has TRBV19 and TRBJ2-2, with D possibly TRBD2 on 6 matching bases. V lost 9 bases to trimming and J lost 2 bases, with 10 bases between them. Germline V gives CDR1 LNHDA, CDR2 SQIVND (reference sequence). The CDR3 is 13 amino acids. CDR3 sequence (DNA): TGTGCCAGCGGCGGGACCAACACCGGGGAGCTGTTTTTT. Translation: CASGGTNTGELFF.

The chain employs TRBV9 and TRBJ1-2; tentative D call: TRBD1 (5 bases). V was shortened by 4 bases and J by 5 bases, with 18 bases between the two germline ends. Germline V lookup: CDR1 SGDLS, CDR2 YYNGEE. This CDR3 comprises 15 residues. This CDR3 reads CASSTWGREEYGYTF. The CDR3 nucleotides are TGTGCCAGCAGCACATGGGGCAGGGAGGAGTATGGCTACACCTTC.

This chain joins TRBV6-6 and TRBJ1-2; D uncertain. The V and J ends lost 4 bases and 0 bases respectively, with 15 bases between them. The V gene's germline CDR1 is MNHNY and CDR2 SVGAGI (reference sequence). This CDR3 comprises 16 residues. CDR3 region: CASSLLVQAPNYGYTF. DNA of the CDR3: TGTGCCAGCAGTTTACTCGTCCAGGCACCTAACTATGGCTACACCTTC.

This chain uses TRBV19 with TRBJ1-1, with a weak D call TRBD1 (6 bases). Germline V CDR1 and CDR2: LNHDA, SQIVND (reference sequence). The CDR3 totals 15 residues. V dropped 7 bases and J dropped 11 bases, with 26 bases sitting between them. The CDR3 is CASTDEQGLGTMAFF. In DNA form, the CDR3 reads TGTGCCAGTACCGACGAGCAGGGGTTGGGCACAATGGCTTTCTTT.